This TCR beta chain stems from a study of blood T cells in healthy people across ages. Study summary: About one barcoded beta molecule per two T cells came from capture by template switching.

Primers used in a second PCR of roughly 6 to 11 cycles were a sample-barcoded 5' primer and a J-beta primer mix. Every cDNA molecule carried a tag from a template-switch adaptor bearing 12 random nucleotides. TCRdb reanalysed the 5' RACE reads using MiXCR and keeps one entry per CDR3 protein. The data show approximately 1.5 million distinct CDR3 sequences, roughly 43% seen once. Per-sample PBMC isolation yielded at least 6.5 million cells. In germline, CDR1 is SGHRS, CDR2 YFSETQ. CDR3 length equals 16 residues. The trim removed 3 bases at V and 0 bases at J, leaving 8 bases unmatched. Material for sequencing was blood. The clonotype was recovered from a woman aged 18-30 years in good health. V usage is TRBV5-1 and J usage is TRBJ1-1; 7 bases line up with TRBD1. This CDR3 is CASSSTGVLMNTEAFF. CDR3 DNA sequence: TGCGCCAGCAGCTCCACAGGGGTGTTGATGAACACTGAAGCTTTCTTT.